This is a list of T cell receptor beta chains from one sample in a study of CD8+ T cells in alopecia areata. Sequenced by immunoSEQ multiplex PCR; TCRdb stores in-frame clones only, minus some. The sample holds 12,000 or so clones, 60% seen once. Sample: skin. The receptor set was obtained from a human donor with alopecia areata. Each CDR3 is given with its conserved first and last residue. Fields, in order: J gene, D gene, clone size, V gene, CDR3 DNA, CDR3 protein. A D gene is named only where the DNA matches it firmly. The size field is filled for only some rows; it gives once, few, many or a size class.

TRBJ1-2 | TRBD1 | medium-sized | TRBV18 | TGTGCCAGCTCACGGGACAGCAACTATGGCTACACCTTC | CASSRDSNYGYTF
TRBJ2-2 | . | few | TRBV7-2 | TGTGCCAGCAGCTCCCTCGACGACTACGGGGAGCTGTTTTTT | CASSSLDDYGELFF
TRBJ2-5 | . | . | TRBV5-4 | TGTGCCAGCAGCTTGGGATTCGGTTGGGAGACCCAGTACTTC | CASSLGFGWETQYF
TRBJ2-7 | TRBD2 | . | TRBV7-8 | TGTGCCAGCAGCTTAAGGAGCGGGGCACTCGAGCAGTACTTC | CASSLRSGALEQYF
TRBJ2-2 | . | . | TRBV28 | TGTGCCAGCAGTTTATGGGGCGCTAATTTAAGGGAGCTGTTTTTT | CASSLWGANLRELFF
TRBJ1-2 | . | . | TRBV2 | TGTGCCAGCAGGACCTCGCCCAACACGGGTGGCTACACCTTC | CASRTSPNTGGYTF
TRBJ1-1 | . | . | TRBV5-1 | TGCGCCAGCAGCGTGGCACAGATCAACACTGAAGCTTTCTTT | CASSVAQINTEAFF
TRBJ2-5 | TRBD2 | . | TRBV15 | TGTGCCACCAGCAGAGAGGGGGGACTAGTCCAAGAGACCCAGTACTTC | CATSREGGLVQETQYF
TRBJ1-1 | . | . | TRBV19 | TGTGCCAGTAGTATTGCACAGGGGAACACTGAAGCTTTCTTT | CASSIAQGNTEAFF
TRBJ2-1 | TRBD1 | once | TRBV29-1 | TGCAGCTCCGGACAGGGGGGCTACAATGAGCAGTTCTTC | CSSGQGGYNEQFF
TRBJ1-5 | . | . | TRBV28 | TGTGCCAGCAGTTTGGGTTGGGTCACCGGGCCCGATATCAATCAGCCCCAGCATTTT | CASSLGWVTGPDINQPQHF
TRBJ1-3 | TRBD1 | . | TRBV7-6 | TGTGCCAGCAGCCCGGGACAGGGTGGAAACACCATATATTTT | CASSPGQGGNTIYF
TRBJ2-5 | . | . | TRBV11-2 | TGTGCCAGCAGCTTCTATGAGGACTATGTTGAAGAGACCCAGTACTTC | CASSFYEDYVEETQYF
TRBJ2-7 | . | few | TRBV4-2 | TGTGCCAGCAGCCCTTCGGAGGGGGGGCGATACGAGCAGTACTTC | CASSPSEGGRYEQYF
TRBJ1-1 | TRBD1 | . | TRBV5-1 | TGCGCCAGCAGTAGGACAGGGCCTGAAGCTTTCTTT | CASSRTGPEAFF
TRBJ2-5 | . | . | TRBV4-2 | TGTGCCAGCAGCCAAGATCTAAGGTTGGGGGCGCAATATGAGACCCAGTACTTC | CASSQDLRLGAQYETQYF
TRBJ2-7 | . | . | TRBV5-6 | TGTGCCAGCAGCTTGTACTCGGCCCGCTCCTACGAGCAGTACTTC | CASSLYSARSYEQYF
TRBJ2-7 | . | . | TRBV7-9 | TGTGCCAGCAGCTTAGAGATGAGCTCCTACGAGCAGTACTTC | CASSLEMSSYEQYF
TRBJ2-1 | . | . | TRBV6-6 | TGTGCCAGCAGTTACGGAGTGGGAGGAACCTATGAGCAGTTCTTC | CASSYGVGGTYEQFF
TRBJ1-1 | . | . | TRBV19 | TGTGCCAGTCACAGGGCTAGGAACACTGAAGCTTTCTTT | CASHRARNTEAFF
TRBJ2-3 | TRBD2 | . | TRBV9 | TGTGCCAGCAGCGTAGGTCGGACTAGGGAGACAGATACGCAGTATTTT | CASSVGRTRETDTQYF
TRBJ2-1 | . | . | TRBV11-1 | TGTGCCAGCAGCTTAAGGGGTGATGAGCAGTTCTTC | CASSLRGDEQFF
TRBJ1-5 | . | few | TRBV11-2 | TGTGCCAGCAGCTTCAGGGATCAGCCCCAGCATTTT | CASSFRDQPQHF
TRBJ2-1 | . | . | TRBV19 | TGTGCCAGTAGTAATCGATACTACGATGAGCAGTTCTTC | CASSNRYYDEQFF